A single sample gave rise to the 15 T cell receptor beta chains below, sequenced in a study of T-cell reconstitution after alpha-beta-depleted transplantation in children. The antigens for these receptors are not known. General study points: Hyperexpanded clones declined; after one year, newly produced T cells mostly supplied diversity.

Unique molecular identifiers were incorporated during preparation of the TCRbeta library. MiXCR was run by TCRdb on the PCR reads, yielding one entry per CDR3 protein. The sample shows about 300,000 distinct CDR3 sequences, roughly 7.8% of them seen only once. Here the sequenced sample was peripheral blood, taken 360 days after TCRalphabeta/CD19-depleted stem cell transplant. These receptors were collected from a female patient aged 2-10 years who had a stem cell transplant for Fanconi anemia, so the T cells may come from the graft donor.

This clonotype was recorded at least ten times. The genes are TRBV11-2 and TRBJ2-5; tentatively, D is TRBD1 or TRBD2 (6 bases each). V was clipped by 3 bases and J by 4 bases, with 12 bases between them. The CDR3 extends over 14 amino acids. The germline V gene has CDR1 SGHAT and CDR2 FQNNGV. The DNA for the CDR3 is TGTGCCAGCAGCTTTGGGGGGCTAGGAGAGACCCAGTACTTC. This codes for CASSFGGLGETQYF.

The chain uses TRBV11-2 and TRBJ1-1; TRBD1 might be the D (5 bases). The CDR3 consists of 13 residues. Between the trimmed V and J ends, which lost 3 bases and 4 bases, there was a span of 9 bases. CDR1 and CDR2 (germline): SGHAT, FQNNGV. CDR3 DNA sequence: TGTGCCAGCAGCTTGACAGCCCCCACTGAAGCTTTCTTT. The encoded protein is CASSLTAPTEAFF.

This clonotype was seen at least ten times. The CDR3 loop reads CASSSSPYEQYF. CDR3 DNA sequence: TGTGCCAGCAGTTCCTCACCGTACGAGCAGTACTTC. The chain uses TRBV28 and TRBJ2-7; no reliable D call. The CDR3 extends over 12 amino acids. Germline lookup yields CDR1 MDHEN and CDR2 SYDVKM. V lost 4 bases and J 4 bases, leaving 8 bases between the germline ends.

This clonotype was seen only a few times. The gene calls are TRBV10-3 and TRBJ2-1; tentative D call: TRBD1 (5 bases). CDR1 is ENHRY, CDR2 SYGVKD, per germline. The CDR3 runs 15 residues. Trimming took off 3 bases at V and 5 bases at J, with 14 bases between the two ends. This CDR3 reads CAISESGPRNNEQFF. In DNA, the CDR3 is TGTGCCATCAGTGAATCAGGGCCTCGCAACAATGAGCAGTTCTTC.

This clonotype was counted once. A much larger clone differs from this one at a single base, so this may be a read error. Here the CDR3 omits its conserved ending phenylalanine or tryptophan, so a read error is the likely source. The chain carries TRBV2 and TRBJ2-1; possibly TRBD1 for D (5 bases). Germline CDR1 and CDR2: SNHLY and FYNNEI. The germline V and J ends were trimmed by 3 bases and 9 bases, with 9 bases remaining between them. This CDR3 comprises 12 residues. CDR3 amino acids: CASSETALEQFC. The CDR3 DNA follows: TGTGCCAGCAGTGAGACAGCCCTTGAGCAGTTCTGC.

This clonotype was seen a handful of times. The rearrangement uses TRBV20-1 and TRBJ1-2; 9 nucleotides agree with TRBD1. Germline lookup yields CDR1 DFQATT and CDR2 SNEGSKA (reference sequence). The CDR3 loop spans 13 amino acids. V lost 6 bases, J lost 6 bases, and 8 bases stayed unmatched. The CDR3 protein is CSATTGGTDGYTF. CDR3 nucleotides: TGCAGTGCAACGACAGGGGGGACGGATGGCTACACCTTC.

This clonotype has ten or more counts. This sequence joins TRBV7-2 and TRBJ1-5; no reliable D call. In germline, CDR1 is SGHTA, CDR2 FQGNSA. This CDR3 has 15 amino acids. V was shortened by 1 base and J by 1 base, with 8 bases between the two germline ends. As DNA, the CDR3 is TGTGCCAGCAGCTTAGGCCCGGCAAGCAATCAGCCCCAGCATTTT. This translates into CASSLGPASNQPQHF.

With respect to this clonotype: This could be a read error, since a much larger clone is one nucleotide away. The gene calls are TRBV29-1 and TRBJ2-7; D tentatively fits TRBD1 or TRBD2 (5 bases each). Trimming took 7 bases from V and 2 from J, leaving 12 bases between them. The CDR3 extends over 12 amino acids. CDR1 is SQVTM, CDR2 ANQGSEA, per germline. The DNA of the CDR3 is TGCAGCGCTACAGGAGGTCCCTACGAGCAGTACTTC. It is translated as CSATGGPYEQYF.

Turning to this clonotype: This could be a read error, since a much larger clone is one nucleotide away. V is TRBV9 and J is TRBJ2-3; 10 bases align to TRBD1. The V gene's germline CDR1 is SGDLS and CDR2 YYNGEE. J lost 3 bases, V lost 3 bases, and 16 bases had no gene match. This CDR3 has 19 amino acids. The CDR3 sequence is CASSAKLGQGMADTDTQYF. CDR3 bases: TGTGCCAGCAGCGCAAAATTGGGACAGGGGATGGCAGATACAGATACGCAGTATTTT.

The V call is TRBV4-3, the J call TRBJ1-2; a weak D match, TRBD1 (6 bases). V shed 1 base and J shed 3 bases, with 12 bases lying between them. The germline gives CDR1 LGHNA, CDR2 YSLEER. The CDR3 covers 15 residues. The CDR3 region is CASSQVTGADYGYTF. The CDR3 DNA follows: TGCGCCAGCAGCCAAGTGACAGGAGCGGACTATGGCTACACCTTC.

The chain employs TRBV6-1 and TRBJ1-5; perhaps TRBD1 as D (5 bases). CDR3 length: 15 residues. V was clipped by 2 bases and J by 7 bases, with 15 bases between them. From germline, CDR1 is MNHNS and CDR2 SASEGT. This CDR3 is CASSETPGPYQPQHF. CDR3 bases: TGTGCCAGCAGTGAAACCCCGGGGCCCTACCAGCCCCAGCATTTT.

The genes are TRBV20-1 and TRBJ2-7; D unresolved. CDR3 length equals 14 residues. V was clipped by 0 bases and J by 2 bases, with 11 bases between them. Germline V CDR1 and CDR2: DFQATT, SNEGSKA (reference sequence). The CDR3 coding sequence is TGCAGTGCTAGAGATTCCAGGCAGACCTACGAGCAGTACGTC. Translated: CSARDSRQTYEQYV.

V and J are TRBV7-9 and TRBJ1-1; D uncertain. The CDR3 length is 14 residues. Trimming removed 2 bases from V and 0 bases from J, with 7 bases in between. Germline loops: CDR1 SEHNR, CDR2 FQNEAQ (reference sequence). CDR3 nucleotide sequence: TGTGCCAGCAGCTTACACAGACTGAACACTGAAGCTTTCTTT. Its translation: CASSLHRLNTEAFF. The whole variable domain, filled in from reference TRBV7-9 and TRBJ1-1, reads DTGVSQNPRHKITKRGQNVTFRCDPISEHNRLYWYRQTLGQGPEFLTYFQNEAQLEKSRLLSDRFSAERPKGSFSTLEIQRTEQGDSAMYLCASSLHRLNTEAFFGQGTRLTVV.

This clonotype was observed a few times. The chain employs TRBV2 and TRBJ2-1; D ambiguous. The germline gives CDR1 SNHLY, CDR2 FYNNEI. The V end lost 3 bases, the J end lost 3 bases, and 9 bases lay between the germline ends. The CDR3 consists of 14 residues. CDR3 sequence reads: CASSDVPFYNEQFF. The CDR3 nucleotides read TGTGCCAGCAGTGACGTACCCTTCTACAATGAGCAGTTCTTC.

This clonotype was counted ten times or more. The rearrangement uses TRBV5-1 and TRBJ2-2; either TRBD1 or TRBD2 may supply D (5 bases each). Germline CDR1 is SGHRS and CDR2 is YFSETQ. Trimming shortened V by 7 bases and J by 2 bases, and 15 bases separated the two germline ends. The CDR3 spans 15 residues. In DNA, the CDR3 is TGCGCCAGCGTCCCCGGGACGGTAAACACCGGGGAGCTGTTTTTT. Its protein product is CASVPGTVNTGELFF.